Reported below is one TCR beta chain. The data were produced by immunoSEQ multiplex PCR, yet TCRdb's version contains in-frame clones alone and is incomplete. Counted here are over 100,000 clones, 70% to 90% occurring once; the ten biggest clones make up about 5%. Germline loops: CDR1 MNHEY, CDR2 SVGEGT. The trim removed 5 bases at V and 6 bases at J, leaving 12 bases unmatched. The CDR3 is made up of 16 amino acids. The source of the sample is a study of T cell responses to AZD1222 COVID-19 vaccine. This sequence joins TRBV6-2 or TRBV6-3 and TRBJ2-1, with 8 bases lining up with TRBD1. Sequencing was performed on peripheral blood, taken on day 0 of AZD1222 vaccination. The receptor's source is an adult in good health. The CDR3 loop is CASSKQDRVVGNEQFF. CDR3 coding DNA: TGTGCCAGCAGTAAACAGGACAGGGTGGTGGGCAATGAGCAGTTCTTC.